This TCR beta chain is drawn from a study of T-cell memory formation after mild COVID-19. Study-level results: The main location of contracting CD4+ clones was CM and EM, and that of contracting CD8+ clones was EMRA.

Trimming took off 1 base at V and 3 bases at J, with 4 bases between the two ends. This CDR3 region has 14 residues. Constant-segment-primed 5'RACE gave TCR alpha and TCR beta cDNA libraries with sample barcodes and UMIs. TCRdb passed the 5' RACE reads through MiXCR, listing each CDR3 protein once. The sample lists around 300,000 distinct CDR3 sequences; approximately 15% were seen once. About this clonotype: The antigen remains unidentified.

Material for sequencing was PBMCs or a T cell subset sorted from them (not recorded which). The chain has TRBV23-1 and TRBJ2-6; D is ambiguous. TRBV23-1 is marked as an open reading frame, function uncertain. The clonotype comes from a man aged 18 to 30 who had mild COVID-19 (a few samples of this study predate the infection). Cell type and time point are not known. CDR3 nucleotides: TGCGCCAGCAGTCAATACTGTGGGGCCAACGTCCTGACTTTC. As protein: CASSQYCGANVLTF.